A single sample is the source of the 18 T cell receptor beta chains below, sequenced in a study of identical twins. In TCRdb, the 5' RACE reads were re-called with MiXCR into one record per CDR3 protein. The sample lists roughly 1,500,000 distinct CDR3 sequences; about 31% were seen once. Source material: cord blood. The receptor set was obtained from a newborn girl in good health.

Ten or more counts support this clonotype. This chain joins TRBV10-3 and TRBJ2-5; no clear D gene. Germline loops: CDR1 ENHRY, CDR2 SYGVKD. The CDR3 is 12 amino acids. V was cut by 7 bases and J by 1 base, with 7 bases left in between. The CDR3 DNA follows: TGTGCCATCAAGGGCAGCCAAGAGACCCAGTACTTC. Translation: CAIKGSQETQYF.

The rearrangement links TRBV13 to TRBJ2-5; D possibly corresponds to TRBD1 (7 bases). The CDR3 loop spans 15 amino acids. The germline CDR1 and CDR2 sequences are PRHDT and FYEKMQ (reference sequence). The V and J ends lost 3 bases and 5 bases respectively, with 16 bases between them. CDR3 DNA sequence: TGTGCCAGCAGCTTTCGCAGGGGGGTAGAGGAGACCCAGTACTTC. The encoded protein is CASSFRRGVEETQYF.

The CDR3 DNA sequence: TGTGCCAGCAAGACAGCACCCCTCCACTTT. Translating gives CASKTAPLHF. The rearrangement joins TRBV6-9 to TRBJ1-6; D is possibly TRBD1 (5 bases). Germline-derived CDR1 and CDR2 are MNHGY and SVAAGI. This CDR3 is 10 amino acids long. Trimming removed 7 bases at V and 11 bases at J, with 6 bases between.

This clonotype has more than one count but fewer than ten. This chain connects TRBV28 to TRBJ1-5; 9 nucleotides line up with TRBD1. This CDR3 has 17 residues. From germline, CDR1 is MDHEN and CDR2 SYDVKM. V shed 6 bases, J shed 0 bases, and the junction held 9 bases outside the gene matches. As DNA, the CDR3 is TGTGCCAGCAGGCCTGACAGGGGGAAATTTAGCAATCAGCCCCAGCATTTT. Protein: CASRPDRGKFSNQPQHF.

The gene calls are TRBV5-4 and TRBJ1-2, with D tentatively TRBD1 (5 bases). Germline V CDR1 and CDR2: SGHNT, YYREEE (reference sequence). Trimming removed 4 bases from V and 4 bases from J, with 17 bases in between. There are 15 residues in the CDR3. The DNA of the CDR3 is TGTGCCAGCAGCCCAATGGGAGGGGCTGTCTATGGCTACACCTTC. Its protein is CASSPMGGAVYGYTF.

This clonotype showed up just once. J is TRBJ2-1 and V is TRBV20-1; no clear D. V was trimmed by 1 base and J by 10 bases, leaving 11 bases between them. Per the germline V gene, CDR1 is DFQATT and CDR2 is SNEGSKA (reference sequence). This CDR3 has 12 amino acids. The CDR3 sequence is CSARVALGEQFF. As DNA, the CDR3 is TGCAGTGCTAGAGTCGCCCTGGGGGAGCAGTTCTTC.

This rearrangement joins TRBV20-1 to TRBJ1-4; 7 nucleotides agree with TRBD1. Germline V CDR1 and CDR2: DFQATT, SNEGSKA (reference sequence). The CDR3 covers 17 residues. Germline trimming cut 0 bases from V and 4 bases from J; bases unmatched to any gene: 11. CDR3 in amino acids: CSARDWTRQGFNEKLFF. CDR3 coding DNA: TGCAGTGCTAGAGATTGGACCAGACAGGGATTTAATGAAAAACTGTTTTTT.

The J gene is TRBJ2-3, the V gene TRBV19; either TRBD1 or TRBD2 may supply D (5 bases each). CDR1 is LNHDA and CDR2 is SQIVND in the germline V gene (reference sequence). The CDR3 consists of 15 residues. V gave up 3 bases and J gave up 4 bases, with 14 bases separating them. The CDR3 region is CASSIRGRRPDTQYF. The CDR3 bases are TGTGCCAGTAGTATTAGGGGACGCCGCCCAGATACGCAGTATTTT.

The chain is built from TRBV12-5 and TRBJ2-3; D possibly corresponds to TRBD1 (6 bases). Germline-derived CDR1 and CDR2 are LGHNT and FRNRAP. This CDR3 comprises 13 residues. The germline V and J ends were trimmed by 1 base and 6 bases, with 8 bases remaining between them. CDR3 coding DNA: TGTGCTAGTGGTTTGGGCAGGGGCGATACGCAGTATTTT. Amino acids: CASGLGRGDTQYF.

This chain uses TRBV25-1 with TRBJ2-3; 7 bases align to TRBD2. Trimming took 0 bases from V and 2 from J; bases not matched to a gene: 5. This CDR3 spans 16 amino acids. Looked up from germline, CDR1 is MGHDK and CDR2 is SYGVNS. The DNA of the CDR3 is TGTGCCAGCAGTGAATATAGGGGAGGGACCACAGATACGCAGTATTTT. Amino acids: CASSEYRGGTTDTQYF.

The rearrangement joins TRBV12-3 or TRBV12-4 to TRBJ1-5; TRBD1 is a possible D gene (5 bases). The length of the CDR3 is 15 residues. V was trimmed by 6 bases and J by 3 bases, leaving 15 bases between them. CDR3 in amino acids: CASSPPGPLNQPQHF. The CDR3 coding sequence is TGTGCCAGCAGCCCGCCGGGACCCCTCAATCAGCCCCAGCATTTT.

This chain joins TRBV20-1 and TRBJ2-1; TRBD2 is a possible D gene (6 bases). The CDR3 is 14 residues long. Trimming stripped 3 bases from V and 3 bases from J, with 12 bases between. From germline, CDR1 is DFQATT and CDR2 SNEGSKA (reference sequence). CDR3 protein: CSASGRQLYNEQFF. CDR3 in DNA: TGCAGTGCTAGCGGGAGACAGCTCTACAATGAGCAGTTCTTC.

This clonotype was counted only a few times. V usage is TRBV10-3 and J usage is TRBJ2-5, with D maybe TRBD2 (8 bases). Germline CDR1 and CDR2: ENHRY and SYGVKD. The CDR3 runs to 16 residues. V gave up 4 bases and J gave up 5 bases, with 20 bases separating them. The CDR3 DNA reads TGTGCCATCAGTGGACGACAGGGAGCGGGGGTCGAGACCCAGTACTTC. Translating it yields CAISGRQGAGVETQYF.

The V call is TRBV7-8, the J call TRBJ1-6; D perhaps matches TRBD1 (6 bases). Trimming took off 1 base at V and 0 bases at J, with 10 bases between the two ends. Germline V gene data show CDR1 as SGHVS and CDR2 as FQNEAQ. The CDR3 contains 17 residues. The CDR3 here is CASSLVTGSSYNSPLHF. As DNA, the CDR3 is TGTGCCAGCAGCTTAGTTACAGGGAGCTCCTATAATTCACCCCTCCACTTT.

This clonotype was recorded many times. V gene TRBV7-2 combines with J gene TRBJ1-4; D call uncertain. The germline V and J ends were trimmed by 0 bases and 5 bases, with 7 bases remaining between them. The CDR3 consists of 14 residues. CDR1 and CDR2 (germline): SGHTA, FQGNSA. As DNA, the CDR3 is TGTGCCAGCAGCTTAGCCGGGAACAATGAAAAACTGTTTTTT. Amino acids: CASSLAGNNEKLFF. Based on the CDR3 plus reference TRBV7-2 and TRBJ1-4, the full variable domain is GAGVSQSPSNKVTEKGKDVELRCDPISGHTALYWYRQSLGQGLEFLIYFQGNSAPDKSGLPSDRFSAERTGGSVSTLTIQRTQQEDSAVYLCASSLAGNNEKLFFGSGTQLSVL.

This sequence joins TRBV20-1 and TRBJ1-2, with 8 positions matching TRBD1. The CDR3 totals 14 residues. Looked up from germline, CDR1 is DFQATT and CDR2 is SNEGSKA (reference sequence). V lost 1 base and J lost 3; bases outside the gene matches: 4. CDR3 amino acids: CSARAVQGDYGYTF. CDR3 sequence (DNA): TGCAGTGCTAGAGCTGTACAGGGGGACTATGGCTACACCTTC.

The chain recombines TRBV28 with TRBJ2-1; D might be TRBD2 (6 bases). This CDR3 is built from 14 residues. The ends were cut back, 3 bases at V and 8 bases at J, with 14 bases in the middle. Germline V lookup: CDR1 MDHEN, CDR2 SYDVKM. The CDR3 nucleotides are TGTGCCAGCAGTTTGGTCGGGAGCCTCTATGAGCAGTTCTTC. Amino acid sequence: CASSLVGSLYEQFF.

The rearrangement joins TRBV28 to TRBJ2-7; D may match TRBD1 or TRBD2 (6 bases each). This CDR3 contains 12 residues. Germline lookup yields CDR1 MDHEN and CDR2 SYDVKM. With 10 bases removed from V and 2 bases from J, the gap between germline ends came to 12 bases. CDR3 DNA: TGTGCCACCTCTAGGGGGGCCTACGAGCAGTACTTC. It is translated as CATSRGAYEQYF.